This passage covers 10 T cell receptor beta chains from one sample sequenced in a study of cytomegalovirus exposure and HLA in healthy donors (dated by TCRdb to about 2017). Libraries were made using the immunoSEQ multiplex PCR assay. For the multiplex PCR, a mixture combining 60 forward primers for TCR Vbeta segments and 13 reverse primers for TCR Jbeta segments was used. TCRdb mirrors the immuneACCESS table, restricted to in-frame sequences. Some clones are absent from its copies; in checked studies, under half trace to an unresolved V gene, and the reason for the others is unknown. The sample records approximately 190,000 clones, around 86% of which are singletons. The ten largest clones add up to roughly 6.3% of the sample. The sample consisted of PBMCs. These TCRs come from a man in his forties in good health and CMV-seropositive.

This clone was counted a few times. The chain links TRBV15 to TRBJ2-7; 13 nucleotides align to TRBD2. The J segment lost 10 bases and the V segment lost 4 bases, leaving 7 bases of the junction unmatched. The CDR3 loop spans 14 amino acids. CDR1 and CDR2 from the germline V gene are LNHNV and YYDKDF (reference sequence). This CDR3 is CATSTLAGGQEQYF. In DNA, the CDR3 is TGTGCCACCAGCACACTAGCGGGGGGGCAAGAACAGTACTTC.

The V and J genes are TRBV5-8 and TRBJ2-1; 8 bases map to TRBD1. Germline values: CDR1 SGHTS, CDR2 YDEGEE. V lost 0 bases to trimming and J lost 2 bases; unmatched junction nucleotides: 1. The CDR3 totals 15 residues. CDR3 amino acids: CASSLGTGPYNEQFF. CDR3 coding DNA: TGTGCCAGCAGCTTGGGGACAGGGCCCTACAATGAGCAGTTCTTC.

CDR3 loop: CASSPGTGMKALHF. The CDR3 DNA reads as TGTGCCAGCTCACCGGGGACAGGGATGAAGGCCCTCCACTTT. This chain uses TRBV18 with TRBJ1-6, with 9 bases lining up with TRBD1. Germline V gene lookup returns CDR1 KGHSH and CDR2 LQKENI. The CDR3 consists of 14 residues. Losses at the gene ends were 3 bases for V and 14 bases for J; bases not matched to a gene: 8. Supplemented by reference TRBV18 and TRBJ1-6, the full variable domain reads NAGVMQNPRHLVRRRGQEARLRCSPMKGHSHVYWYRQLPEEGLKFMVYLQKENIIDESGMPKERFSAEFPKEGPSILRIQQVVRGDSAAYFCASSPGTGMKALHFGNGTRLTVT.

CDR3 coding DNA: TGTGCCAGCTCCCCCGGACAGGCTTTGAACACTGAAGCTTTCTTT. The encoded protein is CASSPGQALNTEAFF. V gene TRBV18 combines with J gene TRBJ1-1; TRBD1 agrees at 7 bases. The CDR3 totals 15 residues. Trimming cost V 6 bases and J 0 bases; bases outside gene matches: 7. CDR1 and CDR2 (germline): KGHSH, LQKENI.

The J gene is TRBJ2-7, the V gene TRBV18; D gene ambiguous. This CDR3 is 17 amino acids long. The germline V and J ends were trimmed by 1 base and 3 bases, with 19 bases remaining between them. CDR1 and CDR2 from the germline V gene are KGHSH and LQKENI. Here the CDR3 DNA reads TGTGCCAGCTCACCACGAGGATTTGGGTTCCCCCTCTACGAGCAGTACTTC. Translation: CASSPRGFGFPLYEQYF.

CDR3 residues: CASSPRTGRGAQYF. The CDR3, as DNA: TGTGCCAGTAGTCCTCGGACGGGACGCGGGGCCCAGTACTTC. This chain joins TRBV19 and TRBJ2-5; TRBD2 is a possible D gene (6 bases). Trimming removed 5 bases at V and 9 bases at J, with 19 bases between. The V gene's germline CDR1 is LNHDA and CDR2 SQIVND (reference sequence). The CDR3 runs to 14 residues.

This chain connects TRBV6-1 to TRBJ2-3, with D perhaps matching TRBD2 (5 bases). Trimming pared 7 bases from V and 3 bases from J, leaving 11 bases between. Germline CDR1 and CDR2: MNHNS and SASEGT. CDR3 length equals 13 residues. CDR3 coding DNA: TGTGCCAGCACCCGGACTGAAACAGATACGCAGTATTTT. As protein: CASTRTETDTQYF.

The J gene is TRBJ1-1, the V gene TRBV7-9; D remains ambiguous. Between the trimmed V and J ends, which lost 8 bases and 2 bases, there was a span of 15 bases. In germline, CDR1 is SEHNR, CDR2 FQNEAQ (reference sequence). The CDR3 extends over 14 amino acids. This chain's CDR3 is CASLGSSSNTEAFF. The CDR3 nucleotides are TGTGCCAGCCTTGGGAGCAGTAGTAACACTGAAGCTTTCTTT.

The rearrangement joins TRBV7-3 to TRBJ2-1, with a weak D call TRBD1 (5 bases). V was clipped by 2 bases and J by 9 bases, with 14 bases between them. Germline CDR1 SGHTA, CDR2 FQGTGA. The CDR3 consists of 14 residues. CDR3 DNA: TGTGCCAGCAGCTTAGTACTGGGGCAAACTGAGCAGTTCTTC. This translates into CASSLVLGQTEQFF.

The rearrangement links TRBV7-9 to TRBJ1-5; 10 nucleotides align to TRBD1. J lost 5 bases, V lost 1 base, and 14 bases had no gene match. CDR1 and CDR2 (germline): SEHNR, FQNEAQ (reference sequence). The CDR3 consists of 19 residues. The CDR3 coding sequence is TGTGCCAGCAGCTTAGGGCCGGGACAGGGGAGCGCGTTCCATCAGCCCCAGCATTTT. Encoded protein: CASSLGPGQGSAFHQPQHF.